The entry that follows covers one T cell receptor beta chain sequence. This clonotype was counted ten times or more. The antigen this receptor binds is unknown. No much larger clone is present one base from it, and per-base qualities are unavailable. This sample was included in a study of T-cell reconstitution after alpha-beta-depleted transplantation in children (TCRdb year 2016). In the study overall: The study quantitatively tracked T-cell immune reconstitution after TCRalphabeta/CD19-depleted allogeneic hematopoietic cell transplantation in children using TCR repertoire profiling. Broader findings and caveats from the paper: About two months after transplant, the apparently early recovery of alphabetaT-cell counts reportedly depended on just several hundred clones that had expanded rapidly and came from non-depleted graft cells. In some patients, high TCRbeta diversity at day 60 was attributed to recipient T cells and intrathymic progenitors that had survived conditioning. Hyperexpanded clone frequencies declined over subsequent months; after one year, T-cell counts and TCRbeta diversity were mostly attributed to newly produced T cells.

The library relied on PCR. Sequencing relied on an Illumina HiSeq 2500. TCR library preparation used molecular barcoding, with unique molecular identifiers applied to normalize quantification of the TCRbeta repertoire. The public reads were quality trimmed at Q25 with fastp and then assembled into clones with MiXCR by TCRdb, keeping productive beta chains. Each entry merges the rows of one CDR3 protein and shows their most common DNA and genes. This sample lists 200,000 to 250,000 distinct CDR3 sequences; approximately 11% were detected once. Jointly, the top ten make up roughly 27% of the sample. Sample treatment or condition, as interpreted from the label and publication: allogeneic hematopoietic cell transplantation with graft depleted of TCRalphabeta T cells and CD19 B cells. The transplant recipients were children given TCRalphabeta/CD19-depleted allogeneic hematopoietic cell grafts. V and J lose 3 bases and 0 bases, and a span of 12 bases separates them. The CDR3, cysteine through phenylalanine, is 16 amino acids long. The CDR3 DNA has 48 bases and is translated from base 1. CDR1 and CDR2 are read off the germline V gene as SGHTA and FQGNSA.

This receptor chain uses TRBV7-2 and TRBJ2-1; TRBD2 is perhaps the D gene, given 6 matching bases. Sequencing used PBMCs, obtained before TCRalphabeta/CD19-depleted stem cell transplant. The sequence was obtained from a child younger than two with acute myeloid leukemia, due to receive a stem cell transplant. The nucleotide sequence is given as TGTGCCAGCAGCTTTGGGGGGTTGAGCTCCTACAATGAGCAGTTCTTC. The translation is CASSFGGLSSYNEQFF.